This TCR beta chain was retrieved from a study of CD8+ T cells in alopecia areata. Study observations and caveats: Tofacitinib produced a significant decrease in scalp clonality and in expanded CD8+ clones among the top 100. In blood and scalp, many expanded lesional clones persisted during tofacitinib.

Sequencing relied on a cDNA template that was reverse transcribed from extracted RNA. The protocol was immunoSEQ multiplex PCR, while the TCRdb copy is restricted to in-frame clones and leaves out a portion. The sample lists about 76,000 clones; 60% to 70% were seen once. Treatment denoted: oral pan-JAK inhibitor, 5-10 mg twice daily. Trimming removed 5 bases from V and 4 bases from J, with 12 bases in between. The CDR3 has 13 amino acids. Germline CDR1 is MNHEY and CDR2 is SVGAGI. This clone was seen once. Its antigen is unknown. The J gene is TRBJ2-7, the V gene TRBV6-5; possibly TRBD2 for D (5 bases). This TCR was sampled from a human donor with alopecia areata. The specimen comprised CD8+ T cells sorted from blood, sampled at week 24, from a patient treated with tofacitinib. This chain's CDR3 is CASSPQSGYEQYF. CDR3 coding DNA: TGTGCCAGCAGTCCCCAGTCGGGGTACGAGCAGTACTTC.